The 23 T cell receptor beta chains below all came from one sample that was sequenced in a study of cytomegalovirus exposure and HLA in healthy donors. The primer mix had 60 Vbeta and 13 Jbeta primers. The data were produced by immunoSEQ multiplex PCR, yet TCRdb's version contains in-frame clones alone and is incomplete. The table has 200,000 or so clones, more than 75% seen once. The sample taken for sequencing was PBMCs. The receptors were sampled from a middle-aged woman in good health and CMV-seronegative.

V is TRBV27 and J is TRBJ2-7, with 9 positions matching TRBD2. The CDR3 sequence is 15 residues long. Germline CDR1 and CDR2: MNHEY and SMNVEV (reference sequence). The V gene end was trimmed by 11 bases and the J gene end by 3 bases; junction bases not matched to a gene: 14. The CDR3 loop reads CASKGYAGGIYEQYF. In nucleotides, the CDR3 is TGTGCCTCCAAGGGCTACGCGGGGGGGATCTACGAGCAGTACTTC.

This clone showed up just once. This sequence joins TRBV30 and TRBJ1-4; D remains unclear. This CDR3 region has 14 residues. The germline V gene encodes CDR1 GTSNPN and CDR2 SVGIG (reference sequence). V gave up 4 bases and J gave up 0 bases, with 9 bases separating them. The chain's CDR3 is CAWKKPATNEKLFF. DNA for the CDR3: TGTGCCTGGAAGAAGCCTGCAACTAATGAAAAACTGTTTTTT.

The chain links TRBV19 to TRBJ1-1; D unclear. Germline V gene data show CDR1 as LNHDA and CDR2 as SQIVND (reference sequence). V was pared by 5 bases and J by 4 bases, with 14 bases between. The CDR3 is 14 residues long. DNA of the CDR3: TGTGCCAGTAGTCCCCGCGGTGAGGTCACTGAAGCTTTCTTT. Protein product: CASSPRGEVTEAFF.

V is TRBV5-1 and J is TRBJ2-5; TRBD1 might be the D (6 bases). This CDR3 is built from 15 residues. The V end lost 0 bases, the J end lost 5 bases, and 14 bases lay between the germline ends. Germline lookup yields CDR1 SGHRS and CDR2 YFSETQ. The CDR3 spells CASSLGSGAGETQYF. The DNA for the CDR3 is TGCGCCAGCAGCTTGGGTTCAGGGGCCGGCGAGACCCAGTACTTC.

V and J are TRBV11-2 and TRBJ1-1, with 10 positions matching TRBD1. The V gene end was trimmed by 1 base and the J gene end by 3 bases; junction bases not matched to a gene: 8. CDR1 and CDR2 (germline): SGHAT, FQNNGV. The CDR3 loop spans 17 amino acids. DNA of the CDR3: TGTGCCAGCAGCTTAGGGTTGACAGGGGGCCGGTACACTGAAGCTTTCTTT. It yields the protein CASSLGLTGGRYTEAFF.

This chain joins TRBV29-1 and TRBJ1-2; D perhaps matches TRBD1 (5 bases). Trimming pared 3 bases from V and 4 bases from J, leaving 18 bases between. The CDR3 runs to 15 residues. The germline V gene encodes CDR1 SQVTM and CDR2 ANQGSEA. The CDR3 reads CSVDLQGGTVYGYTF. The DNA for the CDR3 is TGCAGCGTTGATTTGCAGGGTGGGACTGTCTATGGCTACACCTTC.

This clone was observed a handful of times. This chain connects TRBV29-1 to TRBJ1-2; D ambiguous. Per the germline V gene, CDR1 is SQVTM and CDR2 is ANQGSEA. This CDR3 region has 13 residues. V shed 4 bases and J shed 0 bases, with 9 bases lying between them. The CDR3, as DNA: TGCAGCGTTGCGGTCCGCCCTAACTATGGCTACACCTTC. Residues: CSVAVRPNYGYTF.

J is TRBJ2-7 and V is TRBV28; the D gene is possibly TRBD2 (6 bases). Germline V gene data show CDR1 as MDHEN and CDR2 as SYDVKM. Deletions cut 7 bases from V and 0 bases from J, with 13 bases between. The CDR3 loop spans 14 amino acids. The DNA for the CDR3 is TGTGCCAGCACCAGCGCCGGGAGCTCCTACGAGCAGTACTTC. Protein sequence: CASTSAGSSYEQYF.

The rearrangement joins TRBV15 to TRBJ1-4; possibly TRBD1 for D (5 bases). The germline gives CDR1 LNHNV, CDR2 YYDKDF (reference sequence). Deletions cut 6 bases from V and 10 bases from J, with 24 bases between. This CDR3 has 16 amino acids. DNA for the CDR3: TGTGCCACCAGTGGGGGGTCGGGAGAGCTGATGGGAAAACTGTTTTTT. Amino acids: CATSGGSGELMGKLFF. Drawing the rest from reference TRBV15 and TRBJ1-4, the complete variable domain is DAMVIQNPRYQVTQFGKPVTLSCSQTLNHNVMYWYQQKSSQAPKLLFHYYDKDFNNEADTPDNFQSRRPNTSFCFLDIRSPGLGDTAMYLCATSGGSGELMGKLFFGSGTQLSVL.

The CDR3 DNA follows: TGTGCCAGCAGCCTATCCGCCGCGGGGGCCGGGTATGGCTACACCTTC. Translated: CASSLSAAGAGYGYTF. The chain is built from TRBV7-9 and TRBJ1-2; possible D gene TRBD1, 6 bases. The CDR3 is made up of 16 amino acids. Trimming stripped 5 bases from V and 5 bases from J, with 21 bases between. Germline CDR1 reads SEHNR; CDR2 reads FQNEAQ (reference sequence).

The chain couples TRBV19 to TRBJ2-7, with TRBD2 as a possible D gene (5 bases). Germline V CDR1 and CDR2: LNHDA, SQIVND (reference sequence). Trimming took off 5 bases at V and 2 bases at J, with 13 bases between the two ends. This CDR3 spans 14 amino acids. CDR3 sequence: CASSFGLTPYEQYF. The CDR3 DNA sequence: TGTGCCAGTAGTTTCGGACTCACACCCTACGAGCAGTACTTC.

In its sample, this clone was seen a few times. The CDR3: CASSFGGRPRYEQYF. The CDR3 region has the DNA TGTGCCAGCAGCTTCGGGGGACGCCCTCGATACGAGCAGTACTTC. This chain uses TRBV5-4 with TRBJ2-7; weak D call: TRBD2 (6 bases). The CDR3 length is 15 residues. V lost 2 bases and J lost 4, with 16 bases in between. Germline loops: CDR1 SGHNT, CDR2 YYREEE (reference sequence).

This chain joins TRBV6-1 and TRBJ2-3; 10 bases align to TRBD1. CDR1 and CDR2 from the germline V gene are MNHNS and SASEGT. The V segment lost 4 bases and the J segment 4 bases; nucleotides outside the gene matches: 11. This CDR3 has 17 amino acids. The CDR3: CASSVSGTGVDADTQYF. Written as DNA, the CDR3 is TGTGCCAGCAGTGTCTCTGGGACAGGGGTGGACGCAGATACGCAGTATTTT.

This clone came up a few times. This chain joins TRBV5-1 and TRBJ2-2, with TRBD1 as a possible D gene (5 bases). The CDR3 extends over 15 amino acids. Trimming stripped 6 bases from V and 4 bases from J, with 16 bases between. The germline V gene encodes CDR1 SGHRS and CDR2 YFSETQ. The chain's CDR3 is CASTLWGGSTGELFF. In nucleotides, the CDR3 is TGCGCCAGCACCCTCTGGGGCGGTTCCACCGGGGAGCTGTTTTTT.

V usage is TRBV27 and J usage is TRBJ1-2, with a weak D call TRBD1 (5 bases). This CDR3 comprises 13 residues. The V and J ends lost 5 bases and 4 bases respectively, with 11 bases between them. The V gene's germline CDR1 is MNHEY and CDR2 SMNVEV (reference sequence). This CDR3 is CASSRGLLYGYTF. CDR3 nucleotides: TGTGCCAGCAGTCGGGGACTCCTCTATGGCTACACCTTC.

The chain employs TRBV6-1 and TRBJ1-2; the D is unclear. Germline V gene data show CDR1 as MNHNS and CDR2 as SASEGT. Trimming stripped 3 bases from V and 3 bases from J, with 14 bases between. The CDR3 covers 15 residues. CDR3 DNA: TGTGCCAGCAGTGATCCGGCAGCGTCTGACTATGGCTACACCTTC. It specifies CASSDPAASDYGYTF.

The chain employs TRBV28 and TRBJ1-2; D is uncertain. V was trimmed by 3 bases and J by 8 bases, leaving 13 bases between them. The germline V gene encodes CDR1 MDHEN and CDR2 SYDVKM. The CDR3 totals 13 residues. CDR3 residues: CASSFPPERGYTF. In nucleotides, the CDR3 is TGTGCCAGCAGTTTTCCTCCAGAACGCGGCTACACCTTC.

V usage is TRBV2 and J usage is TRBJ1-1; 8 bases agree with TRBD1. The CDR3 sequence is 13 residues long. Germline V gene lookup returns CDR1 SNHLY and CDR2 FYNNEI. The V gene end was trimmed by 6 bases and the J gene end by 5 bases; junction bases not matched to a gene: 5. CDR3 bases: TGTGCCAGCAGGTCACAGGGGGGGACTGAAGCTTTCTTT. Translating it yields CASRSQGGTEAFF.

V gene TRBV25-1 combines with J gene TRBJ1-5; 7 positions match TRBD1. This CDR3 has 14 residues. V was clipped by 4 bases and J by 1 base; unmatched bases: 1. CDR1 is MGHDK, CDR2 SYGVNS, per germline. CDR3 loop: CASSGGQSNQPQHF. CDR3 coding DNA: TGTGCCAGCAGTGGGGGACAGAGCAATCAGCCCCAGCATTTT. Full variable domain (remainder filled in from reference TRBV25-1 and TRBJ1-5): EADIYQTPRYLVIGTGKKITLECSQTMGHDKMYWYQQDPGMELHLIHYSYGVNSTEKGDLSSESTVSRIRTEHFPLTLESARPSHTSQYLCASSGGQSNQPQHFGDGTRLSIL.

This chain joins TRBV5-6 and TRBJ1-6, with TRBD1 as a possible D gene (5 bases). Per the germline V gene, CDR1 is SGHDT and CDR2 is YYEEEE. With 0 bases removed from V and 4 bases from J, the gap between germline ends came to 11 bases. The CDR3 extends over 16 amino acids. This chain's CDR3 is CASSLDQGGYNSPLHF. The CDR3 DNA is TGTGCCAGCAGCTTGGATCAGGGAGGGTATAATTCACCCCTCCACTTT.

The chain has TRBV18 and TRBJ2-7, with 9 bases lining up with TRBD1. The V and J ends lost 3 bases and 5 bases, in that order; junction bases with no gene match: 5. CDR1 and CDR2 from the germline V gene are KGHSH and LQKENI. The CDR3 runs 14 residues. Here the CDR3 reads CASSPRTGGDEQYF. CDR3 in DNA: TGTGCCAGCTCACCTCGCACAGGGGGCGACGAGCAGTACTTC.

The J gene is TRBJ1-5, the V gene TRBV30; 9 nucleotides agree with TRBD1. CDR3 size: 14 residues. V shed 4 bases, J shed 5 bases, and the junction held 6 bases outside the gene matches. Germline CDR1 reads GTSNPN; CDR2 reads SVGIG (reference sequence). The CDR3 bases are TGTGCCTGGACTAGACAGGGGGGCGATCAGCCCCAGCATTTT. The encoded protein is CAWTRQGGDQPQHF.

The chain is built from TRBV5-4 and TRBJ2-1; 9 bases line up with TRBD2. Germline CDR1 is SGHNT and CDR2 is YYREEE (reference sequence). V was clipped by 5 bases and J by 0 bases; unmatched bases: 9. There are 17 residues in the CDR3. The CDR3: CASRGGSGRPSYNEQFF. CDR3 sequence (DNA): TGTGCCAGCAGGGGGGGAAGCGGGAGGCCCTCCTACAATGAGCAGTTCTTC.